This T cell receptor (beta chain) was obtained from a study of blood T cell repertoires in COVID-19. The overall study: T cells, B-cell-depleted T cells, or PBMCs supplied cDNA or gDNA.

In germline, CDR1 is SGHRS, CDR2 YFSETQ. The CDR3 length is 16 residues. Trimming took 0 bases from V and 3 from J, leaving 15 bases between them. Source study methods: From reference gene primer amplification, estimates of nucleated cell counts were derived. The table came from immunoSEQ multiplex PCR; TCRdb's copy has only in-frame clones and leaves some out. The V and J calls and the clone size are those of that table, but D and trimming were determined from the DNA. The sample has roughly 100,000 clones; about 70% are singletons. This rearrangement joins TRBV5-1 to TRBJ1-2; D might be TRBD1 (6 bases). The clonotype was recovered from a human donor with acute or convalescent COVID-19. The donor label of this sample is uncertain. The sequenced material came from peripheral blood. In DNA, the CDR3 is TGCGCCAGCAGCTTGGATGAGGGCAGGGGCTACTATGGCTACACCTTC. It translates to CASSLDEGRGYYGYTF.